This entry describes one T cell receptor beta chain. The antigen is unknown. This entry is derived from a study of graft-versus-host responses after intestinal transplantation. Study-level results: Individuals who had graft-donor T cell macrochimerism had allografts that showed high graft-versus-host to host-versus-graft clonal ratios. Early post-transplant declines in HvG were associated with peak levels of circulating GvH clones. The recipient marrow held GvH clones, and some of them showed up first in ileum or blood.

V dropped 1 base and J dropped 1 base, with 12 bases sitting between them. The CDR3 is made up of 15 amino acids. Germline CDR1 reads SQVTM; CDR2 reads ANQGSEA. Sequencing used immunoSEQ multiplex PCR; TCRdb keeps in-frame clones, though not all of them. Of about 90,000 clones in the sample, around 83% were seen once. The sequenced sample was unstimulated CD4+ T cells sorted from spleen or lymph node cells, obtained before intestinal transplant. The receptor's source is a human donor who received an intestinal transplant. V and J are TRBV29-1 and TRBJ2-3; a possible D gene is TRBD2 (5 bases). CDR3 DNA sequence: TGCAGCGTTGAAGTCCTGGGAGTCCGCACAGATACGCAGTATTTT. This translates into CSVEVLGVRTDTQYF.